This TCR beta chain was found in a study of T cells after yellow fever vaccination. The CDR3 has 13 residues. CDR1 is MNHEY and CDR2 is SVGAGI in the germline V gene. V was trimmed by 2 bases and J by 12 bases, leaving 14 bases between them. In its sample, this clonotype was seen many times. TCRdb passed the 5' RACE reads through MiXCR, listing each CDR3 protein once. The sample holds some 110,000 distinct CDR3 sequences, approximately 8.4% seen once. This sequence was found in a man aged 25-45 years who received the YFV17D yellow fever vaccine. The material sequenced was CD8+ T cells sorted from PBMCs, taken 45 days after the yellow fever booster vaccination. V usage is TRBV6-5 and J usage is TRBJ2-1; a weak D match, TRBD2 (6 bases). The CDR3 nucleotides are TGTGCCAGCAGTTACGGGGGACTGTTTGGGCAGTTCTTC. Translation gives CASSYGGLFGQFF.